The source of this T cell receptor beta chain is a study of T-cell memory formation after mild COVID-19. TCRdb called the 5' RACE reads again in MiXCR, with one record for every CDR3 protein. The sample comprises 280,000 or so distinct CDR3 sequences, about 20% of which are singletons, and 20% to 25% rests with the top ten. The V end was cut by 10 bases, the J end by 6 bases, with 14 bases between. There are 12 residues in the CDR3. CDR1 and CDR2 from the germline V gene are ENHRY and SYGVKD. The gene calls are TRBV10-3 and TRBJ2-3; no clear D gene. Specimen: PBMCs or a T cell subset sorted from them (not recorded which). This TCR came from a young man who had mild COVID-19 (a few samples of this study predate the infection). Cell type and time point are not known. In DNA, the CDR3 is TGTGCCAGCTCAACTCAGCCGGATACGCAGTATTTT. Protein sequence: CASSTQPDTQYF.